The clone carrying this T cell receptor (beta chain) was counted only a few times. The data derive from a study of blood T cell repertoires in COVID-19. Looking at the study overall: PBMCs, B-cell-depleted T cells, or T cells were the source of the cDNA or gDNA that made up the material.

The germline V gene encodes CDR1 MGHDK and CDR2 SYGVNS. V gave up 6 bases and J gave up 3 bases; unmatched junction bases: 5. The CDR3 is 15 residues long. Assay: immunoSEQ multiplex PCR; the TCRdb copy retains only in-frame clones and omits some. The sample lists under 450,000 clones, 87% occurring once. Sequenced material: PBMCs or T cells enriched from blood (not recorded which). The receptor comes from a woman between 25 and 40 years old who had recovered from COVID-19. The chain recombines TRBV25-1 with TRBJ2-2; 9 positions agree with TRBD1. Written as DNA, the CDR3 is TGTGCCAGCAGGGTAGACAGGGGGGACACCGGGGAGCTGTTTTTT. Protein product: CASRVDRGDTGELFF.